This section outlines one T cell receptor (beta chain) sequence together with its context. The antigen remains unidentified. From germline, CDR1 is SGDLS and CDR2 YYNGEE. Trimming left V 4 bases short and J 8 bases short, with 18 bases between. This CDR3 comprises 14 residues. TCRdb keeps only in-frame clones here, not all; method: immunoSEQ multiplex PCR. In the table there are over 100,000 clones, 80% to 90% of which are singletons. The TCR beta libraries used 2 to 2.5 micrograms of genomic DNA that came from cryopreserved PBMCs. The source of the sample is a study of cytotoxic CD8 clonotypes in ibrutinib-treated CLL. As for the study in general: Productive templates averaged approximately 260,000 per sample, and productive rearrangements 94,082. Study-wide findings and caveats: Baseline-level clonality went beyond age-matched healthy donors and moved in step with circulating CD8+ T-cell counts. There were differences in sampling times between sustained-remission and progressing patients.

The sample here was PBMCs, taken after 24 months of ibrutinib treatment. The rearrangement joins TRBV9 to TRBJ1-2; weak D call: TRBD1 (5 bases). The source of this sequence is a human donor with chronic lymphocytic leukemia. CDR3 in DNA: TGTGCCAGCAGCCCCGGACATACCCTTTCCGGCTACACCTTC. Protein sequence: CASSPGHTLSGYTF.